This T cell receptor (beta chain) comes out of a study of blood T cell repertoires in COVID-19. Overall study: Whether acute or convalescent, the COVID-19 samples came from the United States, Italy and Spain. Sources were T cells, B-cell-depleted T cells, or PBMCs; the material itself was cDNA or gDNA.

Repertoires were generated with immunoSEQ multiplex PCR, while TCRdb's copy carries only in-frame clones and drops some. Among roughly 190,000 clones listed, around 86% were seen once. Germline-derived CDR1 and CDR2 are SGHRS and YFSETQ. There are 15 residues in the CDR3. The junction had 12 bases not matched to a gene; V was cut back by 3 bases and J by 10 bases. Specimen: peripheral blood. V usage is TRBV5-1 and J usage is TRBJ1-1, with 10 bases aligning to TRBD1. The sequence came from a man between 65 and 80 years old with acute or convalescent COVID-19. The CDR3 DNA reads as TGCGCCAGCAGCTCCTCTTCCCGACAGGGGGCGATAGCTTTCTTT. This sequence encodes CASSSSSRQGAIAFF.